The rows below give T cell receptor beta chains drawn from one sample of a study of blood T cell repertoires in COVID-19. Profiled with immunoSEQ multiplex PCR; TCRdb holds only in-frame clones, not every one. The repertoire holds 200,000 to 300,000 clones, with approximately 90% as singletons. Sequencing was performed on PBMCs or T cells enriched from blood (not recorded which). These receptors were taken from a woman in her forties with acute COVID-19. Both conserved end residues are part of each CDR3. The order of the fields is CDR3 DNA, CDR3 protein, J gene, V gene, clone size, D gene. D genes are given only for firm matches. Where a row states a size, it is once, few, many or the class of an expanded clone; other rows omit it.

CDR3 DNA: TGCGCCAGCAGAGGACAGGGGAAGGAGACCCAGTACTTC
CDR3 protein: CASRGQGKETQYF
J gene: TRBJ2-5
V gene: TRBV10-2
clone size: NA
D gene: TRBD1

CDR3 DNA: TGTGCCAGCAAAGAGAGGGGCAATCAGCCCCAGCATTTT
CDR3 protein: CASKERGNQPQHF
J gene: TRBJ1-5
V gene: TRBV2
clone size: NA
D gene: NA

CDR3 DNA: TGTGCCAGCAGCCAAGTCCAGCGCGGCGAGCAGTACTTC
CDR3 protein: CASSQVQRGEQYF
J gene: TRBJ2-7
V gene: TRBV14
clone size: NA
D gene: NA

CDR3 DNA: TGTGCCAGCAGCCCTCGGGAGGGTCGAATCTCTGGAAACACCATATATTTT
CDR3 protein: CASSPREGRISGNTIYF
J gene: TRBJ1-3
V gene: TRBV11-3
clone size: NA
D gene: NA

CDR3 DNA: TGTGCCAGCAGTGCCCGGAGGGGCGGAAACACTGAAGCTTTCTTT
CDR3 protein: CASSARRGGNTEAFF
J gene: TRBJ1-1
V gene: TRBV28
clone size: NA
D gene: NA

CDR3 DNA: TGTGCCAGCAGCTTGGTCGGGGCTAATGAAAAACTGTTTTTT
CDR3 protein: CASSLVGANEKLFF
J gene: TRBJ1-4
V gene: TRBV5-4
clone size: once
D gene: NA

CDR3 DNA: TGTGCCAGCAGCGTAGAACCAGCGCCCTATGGCTACACCTTC
CDR3 protein: CASSVEPAPYGYTF
J gene: TRBJ1-2
V gene: TRBV9
clone size: NA
D gene: NA

CDR3 DNA: TGTGCCAGCAGCGTAGCGGGAGACCCCTACAATGAGCAGTTCTTC
CDR3 protein: CASSVAGDPYNEQFF
J gene: TRBJ2-1
V gene: TRBV9
clone size: NA
D gene: NA

CDR3 DNA: TGTGCCAGCTCACCGCGACAGGGGAACACTGAAGCTTTCTTT
CDR3 protein: CASSPRQGNTEAFF
J gene: TRBJ1-1
V gene: TRBV18
clone size: NA
D gene: TRBD1

CDR3 DNA: TGTGCCAGCAGCCATGAGGCGGCGAGCGGGAAGGGGTCTGAGCAGTTCTTC
CDR3 protein: CASSHEAASGKGSEQFF
J gene: TRBJ2-1
V gene: TRBV4-2
clone size: NA
D gene: TRBD2

CDR3 DNA: TGTGCCAGCAGCAAAGTCGCGGCGGGAGGGTACAATGAGCAGTTCTTC
CDR3 protein: CASSKVAAGGYNEQFF
J gene: TRBJ2-1
V gene: TRBV21-1
clone size: NA
D gene: NA

CDR3 DNA: TGTGCCAGCAGCCCCTACTATTCGGGTTACAATGAGCAGTTCTTC
CDR3 protein: CASSPYYSGYNEQFF
J gene: TRBJ2-1
V gene: TRBV7-3
clone size: few
D gene: NA

CDR3 DNA: TGTGCCAGCAGTCCTTATACTGAAGCTTTCTTT
CDR3 protein: CASSPYTEAFF
J gene: TRBJ1-1
V gene: TRBV12-3/TRBV12-4
clone size: NA
D gene: NA

CDR3 DNA: TGTGCCAGCAGCTTAATGGGCAGGGGCGGCACCGGGGAGCTGTTTTTT
CDR3 protein: CASSLMGRGGTGELFF
J gene: TRBJ2-2
V gene: TRBV7-8
clone size: once
D gene: NA

CDR3 DNA: TGTGCCAGTAGACCGATGACTAGCGGGAGGTCGAGCAATGAGCAGTTCTTC
CDR3 protein: CASRPMTSGRSSNEQFF
J gene: TRBJ2-1
V gene: TRBV19
clone size: NA
D gene: TRBD2

CDR3 DNA: TGTGCCAGCAGCCGTGGGACAGACCAAGAGACCCAGTACTTC
CDR3 protein: CASSRGTDQETQYF
J gene: TRBJ2-5
V gene: TRBV14
clone size: NA
D gene: TRBD1

CDR3 DNA: TGTGCCAGCTCACCACCGGCGGGACAGGGAAACTACGAGCAGTACTTC
CDR3 protein: CASSPPAGQGNYEQYF
J gene: TRBJ2-7
V gene: TRBV18
clone size: NA
D gene: TRBD1

CDR3 DNA: TGCAGCGTGACGGGACACACGGGGGCCAACGTCCTGACTTTC
CDR3 protein: CSVTGHTGANVLTF
J gene: TRBJ2-6
V gene: TRBV29-1
clone size: NA
D gene: NA

CDR3 DNA: TGTGCCATCAGTGACTCCCCGGCAGGGGAAAACACTGAAGCTTTCTTT
CDR3 protein: CAISDSPAGENTEAFF
J gene: TRBJ1-1
V gene: TRBV10-3
clone size: NA
D gene: NA

CDR3 DNA: TGTGCCTGGGCTACAGGGAACTATGGCTACACCTTC
CDR3 protein: CAWATGNYGYTF
J gene: TRBJ1-2
V gene: TRBV30
clone size: NA
D gene: NA

CDR3 DNA: TGTGCCAGCAGCTTGGGTGGGCAGGGTGGCAATGAAAAACTGTTTTTT
CDR3 protein: CASSLGGQGGNEKLFF
J gene: TRBJ1-4
V gene: TRBV5-4
clone size: NA
D gene: NA

CDR3 DNA: TGTGCCAGCAGCTTGGAAGCGCCCGAGCTGGAGACCCAGTACTTC
CDR3 protein: CASSLEAPELETQYF
J gene: TRBJ2-5
V gene: TRBV5-4
clone size: NA
D gene: NA

CDR3 DNA: TGCGCCAGCAGCCCTGGACAGGGGGTATACAATGAGCAGTTCTTC
CDR3 protein: CASSPGQGVYNEQFF
J gene: TRBJ2-1
V gene: TRBV5-1
clone size: NA
D gene: TRBD1

CDR3 DNA: TGTGCCAGCAGCTTATTGCAGGGATCCTCCTACAATGAGCAGTTCTTC
CDR3 protein: CASSLLQGSSYNEQFF
J gene: TRBJ2-1
V gene: TRBV11-1
clone size: NA
D gene: NA

CDR3 DNA: TGTGCCAGCAGCTCACCGAGGGGAGGGCCTATTTTGCAGTATTTT
CDR3 protein: CASSSPRGGPILQYF
J gene: TRBJ2-3
V gene: TRBV11-2
clone size: NA
D gene: TRBD2

CDR3 DNA: TGTGCCAGCCTGAAGGGGACAGGGAGCACCGGGGAGCTGTTTTTT
CDR3 protein: CASLKGTGSTGELFF
J gene: TRBJ2-2
V gene: TRBV5-5
clone size: NA
D gene: TRBD1

CDR3 DNA: TGTGCCAGCAGTTCTGCAGGGGGCGATCAGCCCCAGCATTTT
CDR3 protein: CASSSAGGDQPQHF
J gene: TRBJ1-5
V gene: TRBV6-5
clone size: once
D gene: TRBD1

CDR3 DNA: TGTGCCACCGGACTAGCGTCTTCCGGGGCCAACGTCCTGACTTTC
CDR3 protein: CATGLASSGANVLTF
J gene: TRBJ2-6
V gene: TRBV6-5
clone size: NA
D gene: TRBD2

CDR3 DNA: TGTGCCAGCGGGGCAGCCCTGGACGACCGGCCCCAGCATTTT
CDR3 protein: CASGAALDDRPQHF
J gene: TRBJ1-5
V gene: TRBV6-5
clone size: NA
D gene: NA

CDR3 DNA: TGTGCCAGCAGTGGGGGCATTGGGGAAAAACTGTTTTTT
CDR3 protein: CASSGGIGEKLFF
J gene: TRBJ1-4
V gene: TRBV2
clone size: NA
D gene: NA

CDR3 DNA: TGCGCCAGCAGCCAAGATCACAGCTACACTGAAGCTTTCTTT
CDR3 protein: CASSQDHSYTEAFF
J gene: TRBJ1-1
V gene: TRBV4-3
clone size: NA
D gene: NA

CDR3 DNA: TGTGCCAGCAGCACTCCCTCGACAGGTACCTCTGGAAACACCATATATTTT
CDR3 protein: CASSTPSTGTSGNTIYF
J gene: TRBJ1-3
V gene: TRBV3-1/TRBV3-2
clone size: NA
D gene: NA

CDR3 DNA: TGTGCCAGTAGTACCCAGGGGCGCACCGGGGAGCTGTTTTTT
CDR3 protein: CASSTQGRTGELFF
J gene: TRBJ2-2
V gene: TRBV19
clone size: NA
D gene: NA

CDR3 DNA: TGTGCCAGCAGTCCCCCCCCTAGCGGGTCCCCTCAGTTCTTC
CDR3 protein: CASSPPPSGSPQFF
J gene: TRBJ2-1
V gene: TRBV28
clone size: NA
D gene: TRBD2

CDR3 DNA: TGTGCCAGCAGAAAAAATACCGGGACAGTCTATGGCTACACCTTC
CDR3 protein: CASRKNTGTVYGYTF
J gene: TRBJ1-2
V gene: TRBV7-2
clone size: NA
D gene: TRBD1

CDR3 DNA: TGTGCCACCAGGAAACAGGGGATCCAAGAGACCCAGTACTTC
CDR3 protein: CATRKQGIQETQYF
J gene: TRBJ2-5
V gene: TRBV15
clone size: NA
D gene: TRBD1

CDR3 DNA: TGTGCCAGCAGCCCCCCCCCACGGAGCGAATTCTACAATGAGCAGTTCTTC
CDR3 protein: CASSPPPRSEFYNEQFF
J gene: TRBJ2-1
V gene: TRBV7-9
clone size: NA
D gene: NA

CDR3 DNA: TGTGCCAGCAGTCTCAAAAGCGGGGGGCAGTTCTTC
CDR3 protein: CASSLKSGGQFF
J gene: TRBJ2-1
V gene: TRBV28
clone size: once
D gene: TRBD2

CDR3 DNA: TGTGCCAGCAGCTTAGACCGGACAGGGGGCAACACTGAAGCTTTCTTT
CDR3 protein: CASSLDRTGGNTEAFF
J gene: TRBJ1-1
V gene: TRBV11-3
clone size: NA
D gene: TRBD1

CDR3 DNA: TGTGCCAGCAGTTCCCTGATCCCGGTCTCCTACGAGCAGTACTTC
CDR3 protein: CASSSLIPVSYEQYF
J gene: TRBJ2-7
V gene: TRBV6-5
clone size: NA
D gene: NA

CDR3 DNA: TGTGCCACCAGTGACGCCCCGGGACTAGCGGGAATGGGCTCCTACAATGAGCAGTTCTTC
CDR3 protein: CATSDAPGLAGMGSYNEQFF
J gene: TRBJ2-1
V gene: TRBV24-1
clone size: NA
D gene: TRBD2

CDR3 DNA: TGTGCCACCAGTGGACGTACGGGGACAAAGGGGGGCTACACCTTC
CDR3 protein: CATSGRTGTKGGYTF
J gene: TRBJ1-2
V gene: TRBV24-1
clone size: NA
D gene: NA

CDR3 DNA: TGTGCCAGTAGTATTTCCGGGATTGGCACTGAAGCTTTCTTT
CDR3 protein: CASSISGIGTEAFF
J gene: TRBJ1-1
V gene: TRBV19
clone size: NA
D gene: NA

CDR3 DNA: TGTGCCAGCAGCCAGACTTTCGGGGAGCTGTTTTTT
CDR3 protein: CASSQTFGELFF
J gene: TRBJ2-2
V gene: TRBV3-1/TRBV3-2
clone size: once
D gene: NA

CDR3 DNA: TGTGCCAGCAGCGTAGGAACTAGCGGGAGCATGGACAATGAGCAGTTCTTC
CDR3 protein: CASSVGTSGSMDNEQFF
J gene: TRBJ2-1
V gene: TRBV9
clone size: few
D gene: TRBD2

CDR3 DNA: TGTGCCAGCAGCGTAGCAGTAGGGGGAAATTCACCCCTCCACTTT
CDR3 protein: CASSVAVGGNSPLHF
J gene: TRBJ1-6
V gene: TRBV9
clone size: NA
D gene: NA

CDR3 DNA: TGTGCCAGCTCACCGGGGGACAGTACTGGCTACACCTTC
CDR3 protein: CASSPGDSTGYTF
J gene: TRBJ1-2
V gene: TRBV18
clone size: NA
D gene: TRBD1

CDR3 DNA: TGTGCCAGCAGCGTCCATCCCCTAGCGGGGTCAGATACGCAGTATTTT
CDR3 protein: CASSVHPLAGSDTQYF
J gene: TRBJ2-3
V gene: TRBV9
clone size: NA
D gene: TRBD2

CDR3 DNA: TGTGCCAGCAGCCCCGACGGGACAGGGCTTCCCAACACTGAAGCTTTCTTT
CDR3 protein: CASSPDGTGLPNTEAFF
J gene: TRBJ1-1
V gene: TRBV5-6
clone size: few
D gene: TRBD1

CDR3 DNA: TGTGCCAGCAGTTTGCCGGGACTGGAGTACAATGAGCAGTTCTTC
CDR3 protein: CASSLPGLEYNEQFF
J gene: TRBJ2-1
V gene: TRBV27
clone size: NA
D gene: NA

CDR3 DNA: TGTGCCAGCAGCTTAGCGGAGGGCAATCCGGGCTACACCTTC
CDR3 protein: CASSLAEGNPGYTF
J gene: TRBJ1-2
V gene: TRBV7-9
clone size: NA
D gene: NA

CDR3 DNA: TGTGCCAGCAGTTTATTACAGGGGAATCAGCCCCAGCATTTT
CDR3 protein: CASSLLQGNQPQHF
J gene: TRBJ1-5
V gene: TRBV27
clone size: NA
D gene: TRBD1